The 25 T cell receptor beta chains listed next were all sequenced from one sample in a study of cytomegalovirus exposure and HLA in healthy donors. TCRdb's table, derived via immunoSEQ multiplex PCR, lists solely in-frame clones and lacks some. The sample lists fewer than 150,000 clones; around 87% were seen once. The sample was PBMCs. The receptors here all came from a man aged 18-30 years in good health and CMV-seropositive.

The rearrangement uses TRBV5-1 and TRBJ2-1; the D is unclear. V lost 5 bases and J lost 10, with 19 bases in between. In germline, CDR1 is SGHRS, CDR2 YFSETQ. The CDR3 totals 14 residues. CDR3 residues: CASRAEVSGIEQFF. DNA of the CDR3: TGCGCCAGCAGGGCTGAAGTTTCGGGTATAGAGCAGTTCTTC.

This chain uses TRBV19 with TRBJ2-1, with TRBD1 matching over 8 bases. Per germline, CDR1 LNHDA and CDR2 SQIVND (reference sequence). This CDR3 region has 18 residues. The V gene end was trimmed by 0 bases and the J gene end by 2 bases; junction bases not matched to a gene: 9. In DNA form, the CDR3 reads TGTGCCAGTAGTATAGACCCAACCGGGACAGGCACCTACAATGAGCAGTTCTTC. Translating it yields CASSIDPTGTGTYNEQFF.

This rearrangement joins TRBV30 to TRBJ2-3; D not certain. CDR3 size: 13 residues. CDR1 and CDR2 from the germline V gene are GTSNPN and SVGIG (reference sequence). V lost 0 bases, J lost 0 bases, and 4 bases lay in between. The CDR3 loop reads CAWSVGSTDTQYF. CDR3 bases: TGTGCCTGGAGTGTCGGGAGCACAGATACGCAGTATTTT.

This chain uses TRBV9 with TRBJ2-7, with D perhaps matching TRBD1 (6 bases). CDR3 length equals 16 residues. V gave up 3 bases and J gave up 5 bases, with 21 bases separating them. In germline, CDR1 is SGDLS, CDR2 YYNGEE. The CDR3 DNA reads as TGTGCCAGCAGCGCCCAAATCAGGGGTCCGGGCGACGAGCAGTACTTC. This translates into CASSAQIRGPGDEQYF.

The J gene is TRBJ1-2, the V gene TRBV27; TRBD1 aligns across 9 bases. Germline lookup yields CDR1 MNHEY and CDR2 SMNVEV (reference sequence). CDR3 size: 16 residues. After removal of 2 bases from V and 7 bases from J, the junction contained 11 bases not matched to a gene. The CDR3 DNA is TGTGCCAGCAGTTTAAAATTTGGGACAGGGCAAGCTGGCTACACCTTC. It is translated as CASSLKFGTGQAGYTF.

The J gene is TRBJ2-1, the V gene TRBV2; the match to TRBD2 covers 13 bases. Germline trimming cut 5 bases from V and 8 bases from J; bases unmatched to any gene: 6. In germline, CDR1 is SNHLY, CDR2 FYNNEI. The CDR3 spans 15 residues. The CDR3 sequence: CASSPWTSGSYEQFF. The CDR3 nucleotides are TGTGCCAGCAGTCCCTGGACTAGCGGGAGCTATGAGCAGTTCTTC.

This chain links TRBV7-9 with TRBJ1-5, with 7 nucleotides matching TRBD1. V was clipped by 1 base and J by 9 bases; unmatched bases: 12. CDR1 is SEHNR, CDR2 FQNEAQ, per germline (reference sequence). This CDR3 is 16 amino acids long. CDR3 coding DNA: TGTGCCAGCAGCTTAGGCGCGGGACAGCAGATTTGGCCCCAGCATTTT. As protein: CASSLGAGQQIWPQHF.

The V and J genes are TRBV10-3 and TRBJ1-2; D gene ambiguous. This CDR3 is built from 14 residues. With 6 bases removed from V and 8 bases from J, the gap between germline ends came to 19 bases. From germline, CDR1 is ENHRY and CDR2 SYGVKD. CDR3 sequence (DNA): TGTGCCATCAGCGTACAAATAACAGACGGCGGCTACACCTTC. Its protein product is CAISVQITDGGYTF.

The chain couples TRBV15 to TRBJ2-1; 7 bases fit TRBD1. V gave up 6 bases and J gave up 2 bases; unmatched junction bases: 7. CDR1 is LNHNV and CDR2 is YYDKDF in the germline V gene (reference sequence). The CDR3 consists of 15 residues. Here the CDR3 DNA reads TGTGCCACCAGTCCTCAGGGGGATCCCTACAATGAGCAGTTCTTC. Protein: CATSPQGDPYNEQFF. Together with reference TRBV15 and TRBJ2-1, the CDR3 gives the full variable domain: DAMVIQNPRYQVTQFGKPVTLSCSQTLNHNVMYWYQQKSSQAPKLLFHYYDKDFNNEADTPDNFQSRRPNTSFCFLDIRSPGLGDTAMYLCATSPQGDPYNEQFFGPGTRLTVL.

The rearrangement links TRBV9 to TRBJ2-7; D perhaps matches TRBD1 (5 bases). This CDR3 has 13 residues. V shed 1 base and J shed 3 bases, with 8 bases lying between them. Germline V gene sequence: CDR1 SGDLS, CDR2 YYNGEE. CDR3 loop: CASSVTDNYEQYF. In nucleotides, the CDR3 is TGTGCCAGCAGCGTAACGGACAACTACGAGCAGTACTTC.

The V call is TRBV10-3, the J call TRBJ2-5; D is ambiguous. The ends were cut back, 10 bases at V and 0 bases at J, with 9 bases in the middle. The length of the CDR3 is 12 residues. CDR1 ENHRY and CDR2 SYGVKD come from the germline V gene. CDR3 DNA: TGTGCCACCTCCTTGTACCAAGAGACCCAGTACTTC. Its translation is CATSLYQETQYF.

The rearrangement links TRBV5-1 to TRBJ1-4; the match to TRBD1 covers 8 bases. The germline CDR1 and CDR2 sequences are SGHRS and YFSETQ. The V and J ends lost 3 bases and 4 bases, in that order; junction bases with no gene match: 2. The CDR3 totals 14 residues. The CDR3 protein is CASSYGQGNEKLFF. The CDR3 DNA follows: TGCGCCAGCAGCTATGGACAGGGTAATGAAAAACTGTTTTTT.

V gene TRBV30 combines with J gene TRBJ1-2; D gene uncertain. Germline CDR1 reads GTSNPN; CDR2 reads SVGIG (reference sequence). The CDR3 covers 14 residues. V gave up 0 bases and J gave up 8 bases, with 16 bases separating them. As DNA, the CDR3 is TGTGCCTGGAGTGTACGATGGGCGAGGGTCGGCTACACCTTC. Encoded protein: CAWSVRWARVGYTF.

The chain links TRBV5-1 to TRBJ1-2; 11 bases line up with TRBD1. From germline, CDR1 is SGHRS and CDR2 YFSETQ. The junction had 6 bases not matched to a gene; V was cut back by 0 bases and J by 2 bases. This CDR3 has 17 amino acids. CDR3 residues: CASSLAAGQGVNYGYTF. CDR3 nucleotides: TGCGCCAGCAGCTTGGCTGCGGGACAGGGGGTAAACTATGGCTACACCTTC.

The V gene is TRBV9, the J gene TRBJ2-1; 7 nucleotides match TRBD2. The CDR3 runs to 15 residues. Germline loops: CDR1 SGDLS, CDR2 YYNGEE. V was clipped by 0 bases and J by 7 bases; unmatched bases: 7. CDR3 DNA sequence: TGTGCCAGCAGCGTAGAGGGAGGGCCTAGGAATGAGCAGTTCTTC. This translates into CASSVEGGPRNEQFF.

The chain has TRBV6-1 and TRBJ2-1; 9 bases are a match to TRBD2. The V gene end was trimmed by 4 bases and the J gene end by 7 bases; junction bases not matched to a gene: 8. CDR1 MNHNS and CDR2 SASEGT come from the germline V gene. The CDR3 loop spans 15 amino acids. The CDR3 nucleotides read TGTGCCAGCAGTGCTTTAGCGGGGGAATGGAATGAGCAGTTCTTC. Translating gives CASSALAGEWNEQFF.

This clone was observed a single time. The V gene is TRBV9, the J gene TRBJ1-1, with TRBD1 as a possible D gene (6 bases). CDR1 SGDLS and CDR2 YYNGEE come from the germline V gene. V was cut by 4 bases and J by 1 base, with 11 bases left in between. The CDR3 covers 14 residues. The CDR3 DNA follows: TGTGCCAGCAGCAGGGGGTTGGGGAACACTGAAGCTTTCTTT. This gives the protein CASSRGLGNTEAFF. The full variable domain, in which reference TRBV9 and TRBJ1-1 provide the parts outside the CDR3, is DSGVTQTPKHLITATGQRVTLRCSPRSGDLSVYWYQQSLDQGLQFLIQYYNGEERAKGNILERFSAQQFPDLHSELNLSSLELGDSALYFCASSRGLGNTEAFFGQGTRLTVV.

The genes are TRBV7-6 and TRBJ1-1; D gene ambiguous. The V gene's germline CDR1 is SGHVS and CDR2 FNYEAQ. CDR3 length: 13 amino acids. V shed 7 bases and J shed 0 bases, with 9 bases lying between them. CDR3 in amino acids: CASKADMNTEAFF. In DNA, the CDR3 is TGTGCCAGCAAGGCAGACATGAACACTGAAGCTTTCTTT.

This clone was observed a single time. The chain employs TRBV2 and TRBJ2-1; 10 bases agree with TRBD2. CDR1 and CDR2 from the germline V gene are SNHLY and FYNNEI. V shed 5 bases, J shed 6 bases, and the junction held 13 bases outside the gene matches. This CDR3 comprises 17 residues. For the CDR3, the DNA is TGTGCCAGCAGTCTCTATAGCGGGAGGCCCTCTTCCAATGAGCAGTTCTTC. Amino acid sequence: CASSLYSGRPSSNEQFF.

This chain links TRBV6-5 with TRBJ1-6; D unclear. CDR3 length: 16 amino acids. V was clipped by 0 bases and J by 7 bases, with 13 bases between them. Germline V lookup: CDR1 MNHEY, CDR2 SVGAGI. The CDR3 loop reads CASSYSAGTPNSPLHF. DNA of the CDR3: TGTGCCAGCAGTTACTCAGCGGGCACACCGAATTCACCCCTCCACTTT.

This chain joins TRBV30 and TRBJ1-3; no definite D call. The germline V gene has CDR1 GTSNPN and CDR2 SVGIG (reference sequence). The V end was cut by 5 bases, the J end by 5 bases, with 4 bases between. The CDR3 is 10 amino acids. CDR3 protein: CAWARNTIYF. CDR3 DNA sequence: TGTGCCTGGGCGCGAAACACCATATATTTT. The full variable domain, with the rest looked up from reference TRBV30 and TRBJ1-3, is SQTIHQWPATLVQPVGSPLSLECTVEGTSNPNLYWYRQAAGRGLQLLFYSVGIGQISSEVPQNLSASRPQDRQFILSSKKLLLSDSGFYLCAWARNTIYFGEGSWLTVV.

This sequence joins TRBV5-6 and TRBJ2-1, with TRBD2 matching 7 bases. The CDR3 is made up of 16 amino acids. Looked up from germline, CDR1 is SGHDT and CDR2 is YYEEEE. V lost 4 bases and J lost 8; bases outside the gene matches: 15. For the CDR3, the DNA is TGTGCCAGCAGCGACCGGGACTATTCCCCCCGGGATGAGCAGTTCTTC. Protein product: CASSDRDYSPRDEQFF.

The rearrangement links TRBV5-1 to TRBJ1-2, with D uncertain. V was pared by 2 bases and J by 3 bases, with 14 bases between. The CDR3 runs 15 residues. Germline CDR1 is SGHRS and CDR2 is YFSETQ. The CDR3 protein is CASSFLAGADYGYTF. DNA of the CDR3: TGCGCCAGCAGCTTTTTAGCGGGAGCGGACTATGGCTACACCTTC.

The rearrangement links TRBV6-6 to TRBJ2-5, with 9 positions matching TRBD2. Germline trimming cut 2 bases from V and 1 base from J; bases unmatched to any gene: 5. Germline-derived CDR1 and CDR2 are MNHNY and SVGAGI (reference sequence). CDR3 length equals 16 residues. The CDR3 DNA sequence: TGTGCCAGCAGTTACAGGGGGACTAGCCCCCAAGAGACCCAGTACTTC. This codes for CASSYRGTSPQETQYF.

This chain connects TRBV5-4 to TRBJ2-1; 8 nucleotides match TRBD2. V lost 2 bases to trimming and J lost 8 bases; unmatched junction nucleotides: 9. This CDR3 has 15 residues. Germline CDR1 is SGHNT and CDR2 is YYREEE (reference sequence). The CDR3: CASSFGNPGGDEQFF. CDR3 DNA: TGTGCCAGCAGCTTTGGTAATCCGGGAGGGGATGAGCAGTTCTTC. Drawing the rest from reference TRBV5-4 and TRBJ2-1, the complete variable domain is ETGVTQSPTHLIKTRGQQVTLRCSSQSGHNTVSWYQQALGQGPQFIFQYYREEENGRGNFPPRFSGLQFPNYSSELNVNALELDDSALYLCASSFGNPGGDEQFFGPGTRLTVL.